Below are 14 T cell receptor beta chains sequenced from a single sample in a study of T-cell memory formation after mild COVID-19 (dated by TCRdb to about 2021). The library relied on 5' RACE. These reads were obtained on an Illumina NovaSeq 6000. TCRdb's own reprocessing of the public reads used fastp at Q25 and MiXCR and kept productive beta chains. Identical CDR3 proteins give one entry, which carries the most common genes and DNA. The sample data list approximately 290,000 distinct CDR3 sequences, and approximately 16% of these were observed just once. About a fifth of the sample is held by the ten biggest clonotypes. Sequencing used PBMCs or a T cell subset sorted from them (not recorded which). The source of these receptors is a man between 18 and 35 years old who had mild COVID-19 (a few samples of this study predate the infection). The sample titles of this study are shuffled in the database, so cell type and time point are left out; the donor was told from shared clones.

A few counts support this clonotype. This rearrangement joins TRBV5-1 to TRBJ2-1; D is uncertain. The CDR3 covers 17 residues. Germline assignment: CDR1 SGHRS and CDR2 YFSETQ. The germline V and J ends were trimmed by 2 bases and 7 bases, with 22 bases remaining between them. The CDR3: CASSLDPRAPRENEQFF. The CDR3 nucleotides read TGCGCCAGCAGCTTAGACCCCCGGGCCCCTAGAGAGAATGAGCAGTTCTTC.

The chain couples TRBV5-1 to TRBJ1-1; 7 nucleotides agree with TRBD1. CDR1 and CDR2 from the germline V gene are SGHRS and YFSETQ. V was pared by 0 bases and J by 3 bases, with 2 bases of the junction left unmatched. The CDR3 covers 14 residues. CDR3 nucleotide sequence: TGCGCCAGCAGCTTGGCGGACAGGTACACTGAAGCTTTCTTT. Translating it yields CASSLADRYTEAFF.

The chain combines TRBV4-3 with TRBJ1-1, with D unclear. CDR3 size: 16 residues. Germline lookup yields CDR1 LGHNA and CDR2 YSLEER. Between the trimmed V and J ends, which lost 3 bases and 0 bases, there was a span of 14 bases. The CDR3 nucleotides read TGCGCCAGCAGCCATGGAGGGTTCGCCATGAACACTGAAGCTTTCTTT. Its translation is CASSHGGFAMNTEAFF.

This chain connects TRBV6-5 to TRBJ2-7, with 8 bases lining up with TRBD1. The V gene's germline CDR1 is MNHEY and CDR2 SVGAGI. The trim removed 6 bases at V and 2 bases at J, leaving 6 bases unmatched. CDR3 length: 14 residues. The CDR3 loop reads CASRSSTGAYEQYF. In DNA form, the CDR3 reads TGTGCCAGCAGATCATCGACAGGGGCCTACGAGCAGTACTTC.

The chain is built from TRBV11-2 and TRBJ1-2, with a weak D call TRBD1 (6 bases). CDR1 SGHAT and CDR2 FQNNGV come from the germline V gene. Trimming pared 1 base from V and 8 bases from J, leaving 17 bases between. The CDR3 is made up of 15 amino acids. CDR3 amino acids: CASSLGWGAIKGYTF. CDR3 DNA sequence: TGTGCCAGCAGCTTAGGTTGGGGGGCGATAAAAGGCTACACCTTC.

This clonotype was seen more than once but under ten times. The V and J genes are TRBV7-2 and TRBJ2-3; weak D call: TRBD2 (7 bases). The V end was cut by 5 bases, the J end by 4 bases, with 19 bases between. From germline, CDR1 is SGHTA and CDR2 FQGNSA. CDR3 length: 16 residues. CDR3 protein: CASSLFGGGPPDTQYF. The CDR3 region has the DNA TGTGCCAGCAGCCTTTTTGGGGGGGGCCCGCCAGATACGCAGTATTTT.

V gene TRBV30 combines with J gene TRBJ1-4; no reliable D call. This CDR3 is 14 amino acids long. Germline V gene data show CDR1 as GTSNPN and CDR2 as SVGIG (reference sequence). Trimming pared 3 bases from V and 7 bases from J, leaving 15 bases between. The CDR3 bases are TGTGCCTGGAGCCCTAGTCAGGTCGCTGAAAAACTGTTTTTT. Translating it yields CAWSPSQVAEKLFF.

This clonotype was observed a handful of times. The rearrangement joins TRBV5-1 to TRBJ2-2, with no clear D. Germline-derived CDR1 and CDR2 are SGHRS and YFSETQ. The CDR3 length is 16 residues. Deletions cut 3 bases from V and 0 bases from J, with 12 bases between. The CDR3 nucleotides are TGCGCCAGCAGCTCTGGACCCTCAACGAACACCGGGGAGCTGTTTTTT. Translated: CASSSGPSTNTGELFF.

V is TRBV6-1 and J is TRBJ1-4; D unclear. The germline CDR1 and CDR2 sequences are MNHNS and SASEGT. The CDR3 is 14 residues long. V was cut by 7 bases and J by 8 bases, with 17 bases left in between. The CDR3 here is CASKDSGLREKLFF. As DNA, the CDR3 is TGTGCCAGCAAAGATTCTGGTTTAAGAGAAAAACTGTTTTTT.

This clonotype was recorded a few times. J is TRBJ1-5 and V is TRBV10-3, with 7 bases that match TRBD1. From germline, CDR1 is ENHRY and CDR2 SYGVKD. This CDR3 contains 14 residues. J gave up 5 bases and V 5 bases, and 6 bases lay outside the gene matches. CDR3 nucleotide sequence: TGTGCCATCAGTCAGGGGGTGGGGGATCAGCCCCAGCATTTT. It specifies CAISQGVGDQPQHF.

This chain joins TRBV2 and TRBJ1-5, with 8 nucleotides matching TRBD1. This CDR3 has 12 residues. The ends lost 11 bases at V and 6 bases at J; junction bases unmatched: 6. Germline lookup yields CDR1 SNHLY and CDR2 FYNNEI. The CDR3 coding sequence is TGTGCCTGCAACAGGGGGTCTCAGCCCCAGCATTTT. Translating gives CACNRGSQPQHF.

The rearrangement joins TRBV28 to TRBJ2-1, with 8 bases identical to TRBD1. After removal of 5 bases from V and 7 bases from J, the junction contained 13 bases not matched to a gene. Germline-derived CDR1 and CDR2 are MDHEN and SYDVKM. CDR3 length: 16 residues. The CDR3 sequence is CASSTPTVTGANEQFF. Here the CDR3 DNA reads TGTGCCAGCAGTACCCCCACCGTGACAGGGGCTAATGAGCAGTTCTTC.

The rearrangement joins TRBV9 to TRBJ2-3; 9 bases fit TRBD2. The CDR3 runs 16 residues. Germline CDR1 reads SGDLS; CDR2 reads YYNGEE. Trimming cost V 0 bases and J 4 bases; bases outside gene matches: 6. The CDR3 sequence: CASSVGSLAGSDTQYF. The CDR3 nucleotides are TGTGCCAGCAGCGTAGGATCACTAGCGGGTTCAGATACGCAGTATTTT.

Many counts were recorded for this clonotype. The CDR3 reads CASSMGGFYGYTF. CDR3 in DNA: TGTGCCAGCAGCATGGGGGGGTTCTATGGCTACACCTTC. This chain uses TRBV11-2 with TRBJ1-2, with D possibly being TRBD1 (5 bases). Between the trimmed V and J ends, which lost 5 bases and 4 bases, there was a span of 11 bases. Per the germline V gene, CDR1 is SGHAT and CDR2 is FQNNGV. The CDR3 length is 13 residues.